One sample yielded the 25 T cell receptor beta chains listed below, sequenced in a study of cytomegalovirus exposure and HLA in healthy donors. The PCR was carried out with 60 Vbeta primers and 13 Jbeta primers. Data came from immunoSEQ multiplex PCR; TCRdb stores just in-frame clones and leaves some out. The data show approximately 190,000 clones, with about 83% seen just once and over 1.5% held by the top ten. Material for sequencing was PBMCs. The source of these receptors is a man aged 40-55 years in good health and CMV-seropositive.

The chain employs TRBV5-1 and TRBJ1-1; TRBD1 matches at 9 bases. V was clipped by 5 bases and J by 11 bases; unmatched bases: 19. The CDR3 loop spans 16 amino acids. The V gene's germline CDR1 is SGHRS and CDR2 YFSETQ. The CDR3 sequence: CASSTDRGYRGTGAFF. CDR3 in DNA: TGCGCCAGCAGTACGGACAGGGGATATAGGGGCACGGGGGCTTTCTTT. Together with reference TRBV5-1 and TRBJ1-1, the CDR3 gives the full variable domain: KAGVTQTPRYLIKTRGQQVTLSCSPISGHRSVSWYQQTPGQGLQFLFEYFSETQRNKGNFPGRFSGRQFSNSRSEMNVSTLELGDSALYLCASSTDRGYRGTGAFFGQGTRLTVV.

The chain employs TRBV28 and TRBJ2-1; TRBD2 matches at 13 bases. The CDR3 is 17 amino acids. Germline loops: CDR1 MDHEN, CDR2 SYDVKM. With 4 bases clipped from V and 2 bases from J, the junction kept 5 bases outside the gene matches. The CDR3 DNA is TGTGCCAGCAGTTCACTAGCGGGAGGGGGAACCTACAATGAGCAGTTCTTC. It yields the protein CASSSLAGGGTYNEQFF.

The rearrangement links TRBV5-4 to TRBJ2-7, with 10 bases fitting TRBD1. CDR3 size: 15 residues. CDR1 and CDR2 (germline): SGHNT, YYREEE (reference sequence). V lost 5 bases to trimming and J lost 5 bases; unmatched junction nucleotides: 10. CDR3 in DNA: TGTGCCAGCAGGGATACGGGACAGGGGTTCCACGAGCAGTACTTC. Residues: CASRDTGQGFHEQYF.

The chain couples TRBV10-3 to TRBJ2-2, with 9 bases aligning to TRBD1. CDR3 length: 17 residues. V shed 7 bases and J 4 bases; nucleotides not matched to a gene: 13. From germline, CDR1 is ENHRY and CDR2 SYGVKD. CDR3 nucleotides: TGTGCCATCACTCCCGTAGGGACAGGGTCGGGCACCGGGGAGCTGTTTTTT. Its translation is CAITPVGTGSGTGELFF.

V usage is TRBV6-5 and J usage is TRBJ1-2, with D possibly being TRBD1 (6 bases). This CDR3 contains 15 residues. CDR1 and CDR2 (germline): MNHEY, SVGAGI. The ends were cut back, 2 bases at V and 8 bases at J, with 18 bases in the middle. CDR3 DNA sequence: TGTGCCAGCAGTTACAATCTGCCAGGGGCTGTGGGCTACACCTTC. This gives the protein CASSYNLPGAVGYTF.

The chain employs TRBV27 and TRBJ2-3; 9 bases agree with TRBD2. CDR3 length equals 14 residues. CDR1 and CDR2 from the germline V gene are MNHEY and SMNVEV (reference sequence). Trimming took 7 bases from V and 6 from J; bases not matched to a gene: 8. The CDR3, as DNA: TGTGCCAGCAAGGGACTAGCTGGTTCGGATACGCAGTATTTT. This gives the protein CASKGLAGSDTQYF.

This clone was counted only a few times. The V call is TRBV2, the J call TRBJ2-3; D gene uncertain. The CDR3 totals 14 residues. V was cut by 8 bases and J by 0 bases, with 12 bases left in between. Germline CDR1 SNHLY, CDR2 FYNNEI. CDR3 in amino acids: CASQLTGSTDTQYF. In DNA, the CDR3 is TGTGCCAGCCAACTGACTGGAAGCACAGATACGCAGTATTTT.

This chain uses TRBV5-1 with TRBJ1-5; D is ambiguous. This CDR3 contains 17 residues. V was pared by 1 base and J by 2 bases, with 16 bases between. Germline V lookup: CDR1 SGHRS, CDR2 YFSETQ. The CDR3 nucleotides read TGCGCCAGCAGCTTGATACCGGGGATGTCAGGCAATCAGCCCCAGCATTTT. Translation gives CASSLIPGMSGNQPQHF.

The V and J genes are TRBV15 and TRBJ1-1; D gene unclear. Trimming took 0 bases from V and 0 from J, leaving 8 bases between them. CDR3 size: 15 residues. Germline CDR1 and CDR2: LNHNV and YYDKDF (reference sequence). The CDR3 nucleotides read TGTGCCACCAGCAGAGATGCAGATTTGAACACTGAAGCTTTCTTT. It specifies CATSRDADLNTEAFF. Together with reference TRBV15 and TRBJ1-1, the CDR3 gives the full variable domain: DAMVIQNPRYQVTQFGKPVTLSCSQTLNHNVMYWYQQKSSQAPKLLFHYYDKDFNNEADTPDNFQSRRPNTSFCFLDIRSPGLGDTAMYLCATSRDADLNTEAFFGQGTRLTVV.

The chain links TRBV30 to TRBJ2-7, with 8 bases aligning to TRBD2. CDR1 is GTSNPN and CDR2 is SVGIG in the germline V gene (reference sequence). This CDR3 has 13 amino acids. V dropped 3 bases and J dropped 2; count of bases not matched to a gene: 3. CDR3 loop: CAWRDGRAYEQYF. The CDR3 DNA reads TGTGCCTGGAGAGACGGGAGGGCCTACGAGCAGTACTTC.

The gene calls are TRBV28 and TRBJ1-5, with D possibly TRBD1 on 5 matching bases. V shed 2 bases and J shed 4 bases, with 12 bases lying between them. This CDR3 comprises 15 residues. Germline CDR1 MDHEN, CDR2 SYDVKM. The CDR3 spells CASSLDSGRNQPQHF. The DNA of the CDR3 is TGTGCCAGCAGTTTAGACAGTGGGAGGAATCAGCCCCAGCATTTT.

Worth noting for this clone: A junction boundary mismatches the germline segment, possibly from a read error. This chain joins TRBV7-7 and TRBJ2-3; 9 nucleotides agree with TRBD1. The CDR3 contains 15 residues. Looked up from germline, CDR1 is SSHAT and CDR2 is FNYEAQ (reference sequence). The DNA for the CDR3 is TGTGCTAGCAGCAAGAGCAGGGACAGGGTTGATACGCAGTATTTT. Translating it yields CASSKSRDRVDTQYF.

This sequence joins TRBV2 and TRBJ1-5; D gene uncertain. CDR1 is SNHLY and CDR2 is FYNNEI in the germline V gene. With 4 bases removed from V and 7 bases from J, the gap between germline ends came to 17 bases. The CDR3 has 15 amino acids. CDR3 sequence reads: CASSGGEQRRQPQHF. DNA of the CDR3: TGTGCCAGCAGTGGCGGGGAACAGCGTAGGCAGCCCCAGCATTTT.

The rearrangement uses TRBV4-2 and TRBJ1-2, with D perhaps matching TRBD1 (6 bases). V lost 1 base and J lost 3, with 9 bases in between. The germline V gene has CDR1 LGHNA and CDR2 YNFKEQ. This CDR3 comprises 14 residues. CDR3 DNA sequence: TGTGCCAGCAGCCAAGCCAGGGGAGACTATGGCTACACCTTC. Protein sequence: CASSQARGDYGYTF.

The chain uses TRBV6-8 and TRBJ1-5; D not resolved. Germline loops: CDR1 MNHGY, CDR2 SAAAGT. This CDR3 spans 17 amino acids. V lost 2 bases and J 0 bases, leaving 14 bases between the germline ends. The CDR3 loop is CASSYLSLDNSNQPQHF. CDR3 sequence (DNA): TGTGCCAGCAGTTACCTCTCTCTCGACAATAGCAATCAGCCCCAGCATTTT.

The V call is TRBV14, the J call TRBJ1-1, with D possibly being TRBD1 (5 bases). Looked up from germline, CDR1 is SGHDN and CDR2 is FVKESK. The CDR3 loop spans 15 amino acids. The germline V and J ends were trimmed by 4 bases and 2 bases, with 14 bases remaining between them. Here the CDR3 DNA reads TGTGCCAGCAGCCCTGTGGCGGGGGAAAACACTGAAGCTTTCTTT. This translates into CASSPVAGENTEAFF. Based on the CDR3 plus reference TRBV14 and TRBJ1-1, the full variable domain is EAGVTQFPSHSVIEKGQTVTLRCDPISGHDNLYWYRRVMGKEIKFLLHFVKESKQDESGMPNNRFLAERTGGTYSTLKVQPAELEDSGVYFCASSPVAGENTEAFFGQGTRLTVV.

CDR3 sequence (DNA): TGTGCCAGTTCCGCCGGTCGGGGTCCCTACGAGCAGTACTTC. Translated: CASSAGRGPYEQYF. The chain links TRBV6-5 to TRBJ2-7; D perhaps matches TRBD2 (5 bases). From germline, CDR1 is MNHEY and CDR2 SVGAGI. V lost 9 bases and J 2 bases, leaving 17 bases between the germline ends. The CDR3 has 14 residues.

The CDR3 bases are TGTGCCGCAAGGGAGGGGGAGACCCAGTACTTC. Protein sequence: CAAREGETQYF. V and J are TRBV10-3 and TRBJ2-5; 7 bases fit TRBD2. There are 11 residues in the CDR3. Germline CDR1 is ENHRY and CDR2 is SYGVKD. V lost 11 bases, J lost 5 bases, and 5 bases stayed unmatched.

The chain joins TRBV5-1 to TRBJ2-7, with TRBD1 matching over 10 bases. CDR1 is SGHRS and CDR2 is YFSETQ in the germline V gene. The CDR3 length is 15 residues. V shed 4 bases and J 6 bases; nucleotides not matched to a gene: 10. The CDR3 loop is CASSVVTGTGAEQYF. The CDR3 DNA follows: TGCGCCAGCAGCGTAGTAACCGGGACAGGGGCCGAGCAGTACTTC.

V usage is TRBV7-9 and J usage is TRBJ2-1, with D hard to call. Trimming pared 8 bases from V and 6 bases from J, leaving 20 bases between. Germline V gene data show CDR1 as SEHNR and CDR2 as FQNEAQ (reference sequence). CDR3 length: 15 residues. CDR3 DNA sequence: TGTGCCAGCGCTTCATCCCTGACTCGGTCCAATGAGCAGTTCTTC. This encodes CASASSLTRSNEQFF. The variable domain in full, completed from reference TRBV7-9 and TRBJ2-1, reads DTGVSQNPRHKITKRGQNVTFRCDPISEHNRLYWYRQTLGQGPEFLTYFQNEAQLEKSRLLSDRFSAERPKGSFSTLEIQRTEQGDSAMYLCASASSLTRSNEQFFGPGTRLTVL.

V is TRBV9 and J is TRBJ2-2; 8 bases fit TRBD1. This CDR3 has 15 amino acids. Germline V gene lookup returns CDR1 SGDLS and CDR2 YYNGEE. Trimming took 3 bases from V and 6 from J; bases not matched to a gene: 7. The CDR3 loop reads CASSDGTGPAGELFF. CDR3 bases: TGTGCCAGCAGCGATGGGACAGGCCCGGCCGGGGAGCTGTTTTTT.

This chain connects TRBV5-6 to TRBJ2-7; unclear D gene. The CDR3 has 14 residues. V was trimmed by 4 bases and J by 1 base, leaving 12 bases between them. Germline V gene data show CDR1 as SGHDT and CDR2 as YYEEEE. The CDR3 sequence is CASSKEFSSYEQYF. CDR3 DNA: TGTGCCAGCAGCAAAGAATTTAGTTCCTACGAGCAGTACTTC.

The CDR3 coding sequence is TGTGCCAGCAGCTGGCGGATGATGAACACTGAAGCTTTCTTT. Translation: CASSWRMMNTEAFF. The rearrangement joins TRBV7-2 to TRBJ1-1; D remains unclear. Deletions cut 4 bases from V and 0 bases from J, with 9 bases between. CDR3 size: 14 residues. Germline V gene sequence: CDR1 SGHTA, CDR2 FQGNSA.

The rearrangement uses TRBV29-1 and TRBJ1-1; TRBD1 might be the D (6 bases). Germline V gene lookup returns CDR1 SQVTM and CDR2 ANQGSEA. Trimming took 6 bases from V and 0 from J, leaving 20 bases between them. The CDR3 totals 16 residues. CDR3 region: CSVFPIQGVMNTEAFF. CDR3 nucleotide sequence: TGCAGCGTCTTCCCAATACAGGGAGTCATGAACACTGAAGCTTTCTTT.

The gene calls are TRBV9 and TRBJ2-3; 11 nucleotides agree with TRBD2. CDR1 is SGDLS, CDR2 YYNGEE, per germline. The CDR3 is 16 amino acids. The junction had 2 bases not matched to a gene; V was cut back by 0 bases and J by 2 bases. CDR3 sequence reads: CASSVGTSGFTDTQYF. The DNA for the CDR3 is TGTGCCAGCAGCGTAGGGACTAGCGGGTTCACAGATACGCAGTATTTT.